What follows is one TCR beta chain and its context. This entry comes from a study of control samples from healthy donors and cancer patients. Germline lookup yields CDR1 KGHSH and CDR2 LQKENI. Trimming removed 1 base from V and 2 bases from J, with 8 bases in between. This CDR3 has 15 residues. Here immunoSEQ multiplex PCR was the method, and the copy in TCRdb shows in-frame clones only, minus some. The table records just over 30,000 clones, around 94% of them present only once. Source material: blood. The TCR comes from a man in his sixties in good health. This chain connects TRBV18 to TRBJ1-4; D ambiguous. The CDR3 nucleotides read TGTGCCAGCTCACCACGGCAGACCACTAATGAAAAACTGTTTTTT. It is translated as CASSPRQTTNEKLFF.